This T cell receptor beta chain is drawn from a study of response to subunit inactivated influenza vaccine. TCRdb called the RT-PCR reads again in MiXCR, with one record for every CDR3 protein. Altogether roughly 760,000 distinct CDR3 sequences are present, approximately 22% being singletons, with the ten largest covering 10%. Germline values: CDR1 MNHNS, CDR2 SASEGT. The CDR3 has 14 amino acids. V lost 6 bases and J lost 7; bases outside the gene matches: 7. This clonotype was detected many times. The sequencing used PBMCs from blood, collected 5 to 6 days after vaccination. This receptor was obtained from a man aged 45-65 years who received an inactivated influenza vaccine. The chain carries TRBV6-1 and TRBJ1-5; 9 nucleotides align to TRBD1. The CDR3 nucleotides read TGTGCCAGCAGCCGACAGGGGGGAGCCCAGCCCCAGCATTTT. Protein sequence: CASSRQGGAQPQHF.